This T cell receptor beta chain derives from a study of cytomegalovirus exposure and HLA in healthy donors. Notes on the study in general: CMV antigen specificity of three CMV-associated chains was confirmed in vitro.

Concerning this clone: What it recognizes is unknown.

V was pared by 5 bases and J by 1 base, with 4 bases of the junction left unmatched. The CDR3 runs to 14 residues. Germline V lookup: CDR1 LNHDA, CDR2 SQIVND (reference sequence). Use of 60 Vbeta and 13 Jbeta primers characterized the PCR. Sequencing used immunoSEQ multiplex PCR; TCRdb keeps in-frame clones, though not all of them. The sample consists of 150,000 to 200,000 clones, 75% to 85% of them appearing once. The J gene is TRBJ2-5, the V gene TRBV19, with 7 nucleotides matching TRBD1. Sequenced material: PBMCs. The sequence was collected from a boy younger than 18 in good health and CMV-seronegative. In DNA, the CDR3 is TGTGCCAGTAGTTTAAACAGGGGCCAAGAGACCCAGTACTTC. Translation gives CASSLNRGQETQYF.